What follows is one T cell receptor beta chain and its context. Its antigen is currently unknown. The CDR3 is 17 amino acids. The sample belongs to a study of neurological immune-mediated disorders. Study-wide results and limits: Across subjects, expanded clones had no CDR3 amino acid sequences in common, pointing to private repertoires in all groups. The greatest TCR clonal expansion occurred in HTLV-1-associated myelopathy and the least in multiple sclerosis, which fell below healthy controls.

5'RACE employing 10-nucleotide random UMIs yielded the cDNA. TCRdb passed the 5' RACE reads through MiXCR, listing each CDR3 protein once. The data contain about 48,000 distinct CDR3 sequences, approximately 10% of them singletons. The chain carries TRBV21-1 and TRBJ1-3; the DNA was not used to check the table's D call, TRBD1. TRBV21-1 is described as a pseudogene. The sequenced material came from PBMCs. The receptor's source is a woman between 40 and 50 years old with HTLV-1-associated myelopathy (HAM/TSP). The CDR3 is CASLHAQGPSSGDTIYF. The CDR3 DNA reads TGTGCCAGCCTTCATGCCCAGGGGCCCAGCTCTGGAGACACCATATATTTT.